The 5 T cell receptor beta chains below come from one sample, sequenced in a study of blood T cell repertoires in COVID-19. Assay: immunoSEQ multiplex PCR; the TCRdb copy retains only in-frame clones and omits some. The profile shows about 100,000 clones, roughly 79% of them singletons. Sequencing used peripheral blood. The source is a woman aged 65 to 85 with acute or convalescent COVID-19.

The J gene is TRBJ2-7, the V gene TRBV30; the D gene is possibly TRBD2 (5 bases). Germline V gene data show CDR1 as GTSNPN and CDR2 as SVGIG (reference sequence). The CDR3 covers 13 residues. The ends were cut back, 0 bases at V and 5 bases at J, with 11 bases in the middle. CDR3: CAWSVLKRHEQYF. The CDR3 DNA is TGTGCCTGGAGTGTACTCAAGCGGCACGAGCAGTACTTC. The full variable domain, its missing parts supplied by reference TRBV30 and TRBJ2-7, is SQTIHQWPATLVQPVGSPLSLECTVEGTSNPNLYWYRQAAGRGLQLLFYSVGIGQISSEVPQNLSASRPQDRQFILSSKKLLLSDSGFYLCAWSVLKRHEQYFGPGTRLTVT.

V and J are TRBV19 and TRBJ2-1, with 9 bases lining up with TRBD2. The CDR3 contains 15 residues. Looked up from germline, CDR1 is LNHDA and CDR2 is SQIVND (reference sequence). The ends lost 3 bases at V and 4 bases at J; junction bases unmatched: 4. The CDR3 DNA reads as TGTGCCAGTAGTATCCAAGCGGGGGGATACAATGAGCAGTTCTTC. This sequence encodes CASSIQAGGYNEQFF.

The chain joins TRBV6-5 to TRBJ2-7; a possible D gene is TRBD2 (5 bases). The V and J ends lost 7 bases and 3 bases respectively, with 13 bases between them. The germline V gene encodes CDR1 MNHEY and CDR2 SVGAGI. CDR3 length: 13 amino acids. The CDR3, as DNA: TGTGCCAGCAATGCTAATGGAGGCTACGAGCAGTACTTC. This sequence encodes CASNANGGYEQYF.

This chain uses TRBV5-5 with TRBJ2-7, with D unresolved. The CDR3 is 12 amino acids. The V and J ends lost 4 bases and 4 bases respectively, with 9 bases between them. Germline loops: CDR1 SGHKS, CDR2 YYEKEE (reference sequence). The CDR3 DNA reads TGTGCCAGCAGCGCGACATTGTACGAGCAGTACTTC. It is translated as CASSATLYEQYF.

V gene TRBV6-8 combines with J gene TRBJ2-5; perhaps TRBD1 as D (7 bases). The V gene's germline CDR1 is MNHGY and CDR2 SAAAGT. This CDR3 is 14 amino acids long. Trimming pared 2 bases from V and 5 bases from J, leaving 12 bases between. The CDR3 DNA reads as TGTGCCAGCAGTTACCGACAGGGAGGCGAGACCCAGTACTTC. As protein: CASSYRQGGETQYF.